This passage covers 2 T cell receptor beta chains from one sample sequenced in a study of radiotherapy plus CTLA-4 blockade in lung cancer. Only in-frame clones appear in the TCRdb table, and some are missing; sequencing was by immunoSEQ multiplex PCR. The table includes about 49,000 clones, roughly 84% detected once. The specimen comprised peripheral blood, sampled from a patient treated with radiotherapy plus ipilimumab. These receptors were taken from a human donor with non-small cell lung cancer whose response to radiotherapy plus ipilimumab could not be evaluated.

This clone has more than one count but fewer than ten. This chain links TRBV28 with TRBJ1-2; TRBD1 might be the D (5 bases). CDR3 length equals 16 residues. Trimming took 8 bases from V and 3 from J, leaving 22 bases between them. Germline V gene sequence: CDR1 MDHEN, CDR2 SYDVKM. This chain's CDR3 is CASSLGGTRSDYGYTF. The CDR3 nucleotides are TGTGCCAGCTCCCTCGGCGGGACCCGCAGCGACTATGGCTACACCTTC.

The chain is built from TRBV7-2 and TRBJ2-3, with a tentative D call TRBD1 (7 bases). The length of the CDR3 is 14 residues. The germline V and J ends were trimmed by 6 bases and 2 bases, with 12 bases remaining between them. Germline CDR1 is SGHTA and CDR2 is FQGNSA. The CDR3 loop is CASSAGGNTDTQYF. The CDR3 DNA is TGTGCCAGCAGTGCAGGGGGGAACACAGATACGCAGTATTTT.